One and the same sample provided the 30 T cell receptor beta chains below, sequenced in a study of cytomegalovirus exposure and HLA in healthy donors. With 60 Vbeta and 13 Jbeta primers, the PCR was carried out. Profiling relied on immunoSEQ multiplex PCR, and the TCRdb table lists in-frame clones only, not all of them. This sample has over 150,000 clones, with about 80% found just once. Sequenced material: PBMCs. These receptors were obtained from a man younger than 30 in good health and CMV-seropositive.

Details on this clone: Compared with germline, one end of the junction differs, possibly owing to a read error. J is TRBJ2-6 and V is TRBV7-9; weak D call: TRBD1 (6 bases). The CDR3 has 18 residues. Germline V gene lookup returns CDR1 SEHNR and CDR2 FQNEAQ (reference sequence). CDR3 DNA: TGTTCCAGCAGCTTCTCTCCAGGGGCGAACTCTGGGGCCAACGTCCTGACTTTC. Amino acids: CSSSFSPGANSGANVLTF.

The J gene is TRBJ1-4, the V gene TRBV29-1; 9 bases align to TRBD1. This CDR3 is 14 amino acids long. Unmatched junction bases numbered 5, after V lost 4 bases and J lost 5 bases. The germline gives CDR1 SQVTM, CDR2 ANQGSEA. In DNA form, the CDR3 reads TGCAGCGTTGCCTTCGGGACAGGGAATGAAAAACTGTTTTTT. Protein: CSVAFGTGNEKLFF.

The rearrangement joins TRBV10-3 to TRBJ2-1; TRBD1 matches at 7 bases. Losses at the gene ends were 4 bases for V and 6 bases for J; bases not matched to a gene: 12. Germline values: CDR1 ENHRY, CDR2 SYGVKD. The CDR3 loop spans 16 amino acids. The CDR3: CAISGASGQKPNEQFF. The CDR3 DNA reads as TGTGCCATCAGTGGTGCTTCGGGACAGAAGCCCAATGAGCAGTTCTTC.

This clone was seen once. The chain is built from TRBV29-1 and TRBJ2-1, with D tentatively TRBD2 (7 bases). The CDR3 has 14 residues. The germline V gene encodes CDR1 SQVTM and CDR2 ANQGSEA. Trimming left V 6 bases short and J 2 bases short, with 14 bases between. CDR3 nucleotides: TGCAGCGTCGTAAGGGGGGGAGCCTACAATGAGCAGTTCTTC. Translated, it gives CSVVRGGAYNEQFF.

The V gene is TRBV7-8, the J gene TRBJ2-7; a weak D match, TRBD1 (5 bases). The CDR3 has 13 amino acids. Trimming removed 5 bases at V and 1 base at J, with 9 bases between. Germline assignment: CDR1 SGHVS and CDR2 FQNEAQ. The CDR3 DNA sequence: TGTGCCAGCAGCGGCAGGGCGTCCTACGAGCAGTACTTC. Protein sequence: CASSGRASYEQYF.

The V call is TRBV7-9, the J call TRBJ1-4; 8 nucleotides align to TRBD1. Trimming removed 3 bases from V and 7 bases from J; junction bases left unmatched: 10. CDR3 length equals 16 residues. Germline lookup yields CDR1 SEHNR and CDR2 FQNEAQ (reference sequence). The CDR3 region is CASSFVLTGDGEKLFF. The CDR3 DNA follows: TGTGCCAGCAGCTTTGTGCTGACAGGGGATGGTGAAAAACTGTTTTTT.

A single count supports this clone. The CDR3 DNA is TGTGCCAGCAGCCCGAGACCTAGCGGGGGTGACGAGCAGTACTTC. Translated, it gives CASSPRPSGGDEQYF. The V and J genes are TRBV7-6 and TRBJ2-7, with 10 positions matching TRBD2. There are 15 residues in the CDR3. Germline loops: CDR1 SGHVS, CDR2 FNYEAQ. Trimming cost V 5 bases and J 5 bases; bases outside gene matches: 9.

The CDR3: CASSPREAGSNQPQHF. The CDR3 region has the DNA TGTGCCAGCTCACCACGGGAGGCTGGTAGCAATCAGCCCCAGCATTTT. The chain recombines TRBV18 with TRBJ1-5; D remains ambiguous. Trimming left V 1 base short and J 0 bases short, with 10 bases between. Germline V gives CDR1 KGHSH, CDR2 LQKENI. This CDR3 has 16 residues.

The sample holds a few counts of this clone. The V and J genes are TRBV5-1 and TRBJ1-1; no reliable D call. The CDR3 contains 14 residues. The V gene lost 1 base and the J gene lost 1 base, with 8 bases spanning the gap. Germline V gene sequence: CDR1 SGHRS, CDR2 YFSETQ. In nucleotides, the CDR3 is TGCGCCAGCAGCTTGCGGAGGGAGAACACTGAAGCTTTCTTT. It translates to CASSLRRENTEAFF.

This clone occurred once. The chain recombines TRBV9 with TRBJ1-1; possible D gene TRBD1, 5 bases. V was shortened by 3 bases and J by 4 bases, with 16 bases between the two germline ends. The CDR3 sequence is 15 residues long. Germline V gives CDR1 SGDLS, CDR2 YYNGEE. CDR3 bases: TGTGCCAGCAGCGACCGAACGGGGGATGGCACTGAAGCTTTCTTT. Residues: CASSDRTGDGTEAFF.

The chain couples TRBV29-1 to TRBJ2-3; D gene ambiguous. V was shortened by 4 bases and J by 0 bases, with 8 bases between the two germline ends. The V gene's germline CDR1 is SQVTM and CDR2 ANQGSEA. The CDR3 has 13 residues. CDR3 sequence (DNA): TGCAGCGTTGGAGTCACTAGCACAGATACGCAGTATTTT. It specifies CSVGVTSTDTQYF.

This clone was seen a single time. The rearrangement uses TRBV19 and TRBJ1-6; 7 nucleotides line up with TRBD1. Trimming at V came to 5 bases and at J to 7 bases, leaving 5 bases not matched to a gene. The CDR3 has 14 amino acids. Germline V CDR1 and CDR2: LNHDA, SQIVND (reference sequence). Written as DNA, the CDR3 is TGTGCCAGTAGTCCTCGACAGGGCAATTCACCCCTCCACTTT. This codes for CASSPRQGNSPLHF.

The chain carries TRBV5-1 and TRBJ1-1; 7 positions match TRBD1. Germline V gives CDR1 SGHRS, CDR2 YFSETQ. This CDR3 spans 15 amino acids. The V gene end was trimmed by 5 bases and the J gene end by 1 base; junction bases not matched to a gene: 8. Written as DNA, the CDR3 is TGCGCCAGCAGGGGTGGACAGGCGACGAACACTGAAGCTTTCTTT. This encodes CASRGGQATNTEAFF.

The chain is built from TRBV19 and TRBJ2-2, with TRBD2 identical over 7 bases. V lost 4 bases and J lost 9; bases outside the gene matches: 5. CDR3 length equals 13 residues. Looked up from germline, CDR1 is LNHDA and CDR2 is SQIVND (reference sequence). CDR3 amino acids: CASSTMGGWELFF. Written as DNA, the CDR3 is TGTGCCAGTAGTACCATGGGAGGGTGGGAGCTGTTTTTT.

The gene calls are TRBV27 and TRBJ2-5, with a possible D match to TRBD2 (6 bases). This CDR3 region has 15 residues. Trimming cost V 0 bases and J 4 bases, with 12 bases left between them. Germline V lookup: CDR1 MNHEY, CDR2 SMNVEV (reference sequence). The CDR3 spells CASSLSKDYRETQYF. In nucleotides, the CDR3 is TGTGCCAGCAGTTTATCTAAGGACTATCGAGAGACCCAGTACTTC.

The CDR3 bases are TGCGCCAGCAGCCAAGATCTGTCAGGGACTCCGGGAGAGCAGTACTTC. Translation gives CASSQDLSGTPGEQYF. The chain carries TRBV4-1 and TRBJ2-7, with D possibly being TRBD2 (6 bases). The germline CDR1 and CDR2 sequences are MGHRA and YSYEKL. This CDR3 has 16 residues. V shed 0 bases and J shed 7 bases, with 19 bases lying between them.

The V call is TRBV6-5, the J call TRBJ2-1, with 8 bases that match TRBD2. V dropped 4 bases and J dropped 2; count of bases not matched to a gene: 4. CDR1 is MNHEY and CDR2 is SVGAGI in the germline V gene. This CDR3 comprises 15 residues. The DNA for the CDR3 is TGTGCCAGCAGTTTTTCGGGACTAGCCTACAATGAGCAGTTCTTC. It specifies CASSFSGLAYNEQFF.

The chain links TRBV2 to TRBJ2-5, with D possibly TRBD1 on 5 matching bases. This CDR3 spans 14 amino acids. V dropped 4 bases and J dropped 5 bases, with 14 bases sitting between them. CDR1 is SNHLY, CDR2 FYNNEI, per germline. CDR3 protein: CASSAPPGQETQYF. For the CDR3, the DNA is TGTGCCAGCAGTGCTCCCCCAGGGCAGGAGACCCAGTACTTC.

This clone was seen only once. CDR3 protein: CASSLGRYGTAYGYTF. For the CDR3, the DNA is TGTGCCAGCAGCTTAGGACGTTACGGGACAGCATATGGCTACACCTTC. The rearrangement links TRBV7-8 to TRBJ1-2, with 7 bases matching TRBD1. The CDR3 extends over 16 amino acids. From germline, CDR1 is SGHVS and CDR2 FQNEAQ. The V and J ends lost 1 base and 5 bases, in that order; junction bases with no gene match: 10.

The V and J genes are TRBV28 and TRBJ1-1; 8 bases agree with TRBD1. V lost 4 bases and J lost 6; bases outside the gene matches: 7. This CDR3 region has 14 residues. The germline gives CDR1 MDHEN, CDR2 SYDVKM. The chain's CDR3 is CASSSHRGFSEAFF. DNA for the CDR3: TGTGCCAGCAGTTCCCACAGGGGGTTTTCTGAAGCTTTCTTT.

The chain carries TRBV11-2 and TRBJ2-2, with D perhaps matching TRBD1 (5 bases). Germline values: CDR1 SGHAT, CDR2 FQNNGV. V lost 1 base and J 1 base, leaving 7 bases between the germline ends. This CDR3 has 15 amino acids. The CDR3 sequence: CASSLGQRNTGELFF. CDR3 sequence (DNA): TGTGCCAGCAGCTTAGGACAGAGGAACACCGGGGAGCTGTTTTTT.

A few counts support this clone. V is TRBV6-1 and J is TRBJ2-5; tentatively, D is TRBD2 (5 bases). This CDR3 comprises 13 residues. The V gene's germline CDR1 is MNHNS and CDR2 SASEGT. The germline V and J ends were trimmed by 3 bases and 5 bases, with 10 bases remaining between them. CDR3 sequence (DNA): TGTGCCAGCAGTGACCTCAGGAGGGAGACCCAGTACTTC. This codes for CASSDLRRETQYF.

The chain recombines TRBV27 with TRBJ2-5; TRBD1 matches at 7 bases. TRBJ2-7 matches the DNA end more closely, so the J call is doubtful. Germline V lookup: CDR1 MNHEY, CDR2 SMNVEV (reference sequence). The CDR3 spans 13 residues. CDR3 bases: TGTGCCAGCAGTGACAGGGTTTCCTACGAGCAGTACTTC. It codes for CASSDRVSYEQYF.

CDR3 in amino acids: CASSLGHLNTEAFF. The CDR3 DNA reads TGTGCCAGCTCACTGGGACACCTGAACACTGAAGCTTTCTTT. V usage is TRBV18 and J usage is TRBJ1-1, with D possibly matching TRBD1 (6 bases). Trimming shortened V by 4 bases and J by 0 bases, and 9 bases separated the two germline ends. CDR1 and CDR2 from the germline V gene are KGHSH and LQKENI. The length of the CDR3 is 14 residues.

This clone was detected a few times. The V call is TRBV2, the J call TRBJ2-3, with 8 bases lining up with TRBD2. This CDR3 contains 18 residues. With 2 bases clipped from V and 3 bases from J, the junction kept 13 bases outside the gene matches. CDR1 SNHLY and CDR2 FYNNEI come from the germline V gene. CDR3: CASSELPQIRGGTDTQYF. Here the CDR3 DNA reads TGTGCCAGCAGTGAACTACCTCAGATCCGGGGGGGAACAGATACGCAGTATTTT.

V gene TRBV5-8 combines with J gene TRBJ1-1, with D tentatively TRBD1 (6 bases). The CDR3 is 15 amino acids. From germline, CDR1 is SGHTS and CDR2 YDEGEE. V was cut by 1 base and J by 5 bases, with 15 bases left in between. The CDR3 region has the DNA TGTGCCAGCAGCTTGAGGACGGGAGGGGGAACTGAAGCTTTCTTT. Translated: CASSLRTGGGTEAFF.

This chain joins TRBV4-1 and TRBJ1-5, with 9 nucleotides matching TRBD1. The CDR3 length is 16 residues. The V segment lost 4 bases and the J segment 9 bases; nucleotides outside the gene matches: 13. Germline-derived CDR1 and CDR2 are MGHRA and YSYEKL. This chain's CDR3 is CASSRTRDRAGGPQHF. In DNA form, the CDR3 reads TGCGCCAGCAGCCGAACTCGGGACAGGGCTGGGGGGCCCCAGCATTTT.

CDR3 in amino acids: CATQGTSVYEQYF. For the CDR3, the DNA is TGTGCCACCCAAGGGACTAGCGTCTACGAGCAGTACTTC. The chain joins TRBV6-6 to TRBJ2-7; 10 bases map to TRBD2. Germline V CDR1 and CDR2: MNHNY, SVGAGI (reference sequence). The trim removed 10 bases at V and 3 bases at J, leaving 6 bases unmatched. There are 13 residues in the CDR3.

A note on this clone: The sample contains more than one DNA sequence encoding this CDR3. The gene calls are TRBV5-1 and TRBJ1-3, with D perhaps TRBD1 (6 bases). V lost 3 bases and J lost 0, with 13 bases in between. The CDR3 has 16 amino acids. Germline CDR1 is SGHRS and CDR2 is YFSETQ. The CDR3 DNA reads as TGCGCCAGCAGCTGGACGGGACACCACTCTGGAAACACCATATATTTT. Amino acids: CASSWTGHHSGNTIYF.

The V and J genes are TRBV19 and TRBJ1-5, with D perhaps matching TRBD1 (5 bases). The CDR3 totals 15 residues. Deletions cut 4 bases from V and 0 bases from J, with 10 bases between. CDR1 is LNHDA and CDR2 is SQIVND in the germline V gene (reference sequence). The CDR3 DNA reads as TGTGCCAGTAGTACGACAGAGAGTAGCAATCAGCCCCAGCATTTT. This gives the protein CASSTTESSNQPQHF.